This T cell receptor (beta chain) is from a study of T cell repertoires in cytomegalovirus infection. This clonotype showed up just a few times. What it binds is not known. This may stem from a read error, because a much larger clone lies one nucleotide away. TCRdb recomputed calls from the reads with MiXCR, one row per CDR3 protein. The table shows 50,000 to 60,000 distinct CDR3 sequences, with about 18% occurring only once. CDR1 is DFQATT and CDR2 is SNEGSKA in the germline V gene (reference sequence). CDR3 length equals 15 residues. The ends were cut back, 4 bases at V and 6 bases at J, with 18 bases in the middle.

Sequencing used CD8+ T cells from cultured PBMCs, obtained from culture after CMV antigen stimulation. The rearrangement links TRBV20-1 to TRBJ1-4; a weak D match, TRBD1 (6 bases). The TCR sequence derives from a human donor in good health (CMV status not recorded). Some clones in this sample may be carry-over from other donors' samples. CDR3 protein: CSANRAGTRDEKLFF. The CDR3 bases are TGCAGTGCTAACCGAGCCGGGACAAGGGATGAAAAACTGTTTTTT.